This TCR beta chain was captured in a study of blood T cells in healthy people across ages. Study observations and caveats: Long-lived donors exceeded aged donors in naive CD4+ cells and diversity.

With a J-beta primer mix and a sample-barcoded 5' primer, a second PCR ran about 6 to 11 cycles. TCRdb reprocessed the 5' RACE reads via MiXCR and lists one record per CDR3 protein. Here the sample spans around 2 million distinct CDR3 sequences, about two fifths being singletons. About this clonotype: As yet, its antigen is unknown.

This clonotype originated in a human donor in good health. Sequencing was done on a sample of blood.

CDR3: CASSHRTGISYEQYF. In nucleotides, the CDR3 is TGTGCCAGCAGCCACCGGACGGGTATCTCCTACGAGCAGTACTTC. This sequence joins TRBV6-2 or TRBV6-3 and TRBJ2-7; no reliable D call. The V gene's germline CDR1 is MNHEY and CDR2 SVGEGT. There are 15 residues in the CDR3. The V end was cut by 6 bases, the J end by 0 bases, with 15 bases between.